Here is one T cell receptor beta chain with its context. Its specificity is unknown. The data originate from a study of cytomegalovirus exposure and HLA in healthy donors. The study, taken as a whole, reports: With further analysis later on, most CMV-associated TCR beta chains appeared HLA-restricted. In a later analysis, TCR association rates varied by HLA locus: DRB1 most, HLA-C fewest. Researchers reported in a later analysis that common viral pathogens appeared linked to several top clusters. The study flagged around 160 TCR beta chains as cytomegalovirus-associated.

Primers: 60 Vbeta forward and 13 Jbeta reverse. Profiling relied on immunoSEQ multiplex PCR, and the TCRdb table lists in-frame clones only, not all of them. The top ten hold about 1% of the sample, which has around 120,000 clones, 70% to 85% seen once. CDR3 size: 13 residues. Deletions cut 4 bases from V and 6 bases from J, with 9 bases between. Germline V CDR1 and CDR2: MGHRA, YSYEKL. The material sequenced was PBMCs. This chain joins TRBV4-1 and TRBJ2-2; D uncertain. This clonotype was sampled from a boy younger than 18 in good health and CMV-seronegative. CDR3 in amino acids: CASSPQSPGELFF. The DNA for the CDR3 is TGCGCCAGCAGCCCACAGTCGCCCGGGGAGCTGTTTTTT.